This is a list of T cell receptor beta chains from one sample in a study of blood T cells in healthy people across ages. TCRdb used MiXCR to reprocess the 5' RACE reads, holding one entry per CDR3 protein. The sample consists of around 800,000 distinct CDR3 sequences, under 30% of them appearing once. Another study also made use of these data, one on T cells of mothers and their children.

The sample was blood. The receptors here all came from a boy between 5 and 17 years old in good health. The CDR3 runs from the conserved cysteine through the conserved F or W. The order of the fields is J gene, V gene, clone size, D gene, CDR3 DNA, CDR3 protein. D genes are given only for firm matches. Expanded clones get a size class; other rows say once, few or many, or leave the size out.

TRBJ2-1,TRBV6-6,NA,TRBD1,TGTGCCAGCAGCTCGGACAGGGCGACCTACAATGAGCAGTTCTTC,CASSSDRATYNEQFF
TRBJ2-7,TRBV6-5,NA,NA,TGTGCCAGCAGTTCCTCTTTTGGAGGGAATGACGACGAGCAGTACTTC,CASSSSFGGNDDEQYF
TRBJ1-1,TRBV27,NA,TRBD1,TGTGCCAGCAGTTTACAGGGGGCCCATGAAGCCTTCTTT,CASSLQGAHEAFF
TRBJ1-4,TRBV14,NA,TRBD1,TGTGCCAGCAGCCGTCGGACAGGGACTGAAAAACTGTTTTTT,CASSRRTGTEKLFF
TRBJ1-1,TRBV6-1,NA,NA,TGTGCCAGCAGAGGGGGGGGAGCCGTTGGGGAAGCTTTCTTT,CASRGGGAVGEAFF
TRBJ2-5,TRBV4-1,NA,TRBD2,TGCGCCAGCAGCCAAGGTGGACTAGTCCCAGAGACCCAGTACTTC,CASSQGGLVPETQYF
TRBJ2-2,TRBV7-9,few,NA,TGTGCCAGCAGCCCTAGATCCGGGGAGCTGTTTTTT,CASSPRSGELFF
TRBJ2-5,TRBV28,NA,TRBD1,TGTGCCAGCAGTACCCGACAGGGGCAAGAGACCCAGTACTTC,CASSTRQGQETQYF
TRBJ1-1,TRBV5-4,NA,TRBD1,TGTGCCAGCAGTGGGGACAGGGTAGGGTTAATTGCTGAAGCTTTCTTT,CASSGDRVGLIAEAFF
TRBJ2-5,TRBV20-1,many,NA,TGCAGTGCTAGAGCCAACTCCGGAGAGACCCAGTACTTC,CSARANSGETQYF
TRBJ1-1,TRBV7-9,NA,NA,TGTGCCAGCAGCAGGGACACGACGAACACTGAAGCTTTCTTT,CASSRDTTNTEAFF
TRBJ2-1,TRBV6-1,NA,TRBD2,TGTGCCAGCAATAGCGGGGGGGGATACAATGAGCAGTTCTTC,CASNSGGGYNEQFF
TRBJ2-5,TRBV5-1,NA,NA,TGCGCCAGCAGCTCGAGGGGGCCGAGCGGGATCAAGAGACCCCAGTACTTC,CASSSRGPSGIKRPQYF
TRBJ1-4,TRBV12-3/TRBV12-4,few,NA,TGTGCCAGCACCTATGGGGGCTTCGGGACTAATGAAAAACTGTTTTTT,CASTYGGFGTNEKLFF
TRBJ1-1,TRBV5-1,NA,NA,TGCGCCAGCAGAATTAAGTCTCTGGCTGAAGCTTTCTTT,CASRIKSLAEAFF
TRBJ2-7,TRBV2,NA,NA,TGTGCCAGCAGTGAATTAAGGATCGGAGTGCAGTACTTC,CASSELRIGVQYF
TRBJ2-1,TRBV2,few,TRBD2,TGTGCCGCAGCGGGACTAGCGGGGGACAATGAGCAGTTCTTC,CAAAGLAGDNEQFF
TRBJ2-3,TRBV3-1,NA,NA,TGTGCCAGCAGCCAAAGGCAAACAGATACGCAGTATTTT,CASSQRQTDTQYF
TRBJ1-1,TRBV5-4,few,NA,TGTGCCAGCAGCCGAGAGCTGGGGACCGCTTTCTTT,CASSRELGTAFF
TRBJ2-3,TRBV7-9,NA,NA,TGTGCCAGCAGCAGATTTGCGGGACCCCGGGTGGCGGATACGCAGTATTTT,CASSRFAGPRVADTQYF
TRBJ2-4,TRBV12-3/TRBV12-4,NA,TRBD1,TGTGCCAGCAGCTCCGGACAGGGGATTACGATAGCCAAAAACATTCAGTACTTC,CASSSGQGITIAKNIQYF
TRBJ1-5,TRBV20-1,NA,TRBD1,TGCAGTGCTAGAGATCGGCAGGGGGGTGGGGGCAATCAGCCCCAGCATTTT,CSARDRQGGGGNQPQHF
TRBJ2-5,TRBV21-1,few,NA,TGTGCCAGCAGCAAAGAGACCAGACAAGAGACCCAGTACTTC,CASSKETRQETQYF
TRBJ1-1,TRBV13,NA,TRBD1,TGTGCCAGCAGCACAGACAGGGGTAGGGCTGAAGCTTTCTTT,CASSTDRGRAEAFF
TRBJ1-5,TRBV5-5,few,NA,TGTGCCAGCAGCTTAGTCTCGGGCAATCAGCCCCAGCATTTT,CASSLVSGNQPQHF
TRBJ1-3,TRBV18,NA,NA,TGTGCCAGCTCACCGGGGGGGGACTCTGGAAACACCATATATTTT,CASSPGGDSGNTIYF
TRBJ2-3,TRBV5-1,NA,TRBD1,TGCGCCAGCAACCTACAGGGGAACACAGATACGCAGTATTTT,CASNLQGNTDTQYF
TRBJ2-2,TRBV7-2,NA,TRBD2,TGTGCCGGCACAACTAGCGGGGTGATCGTCGGGGAGCTGTTTTTT,CAGTTSGVIVGELFF
TRBJ2-7,TRBV29-1,NA,NA,TGCAGCGGTTCACAGGGAATTGGTAAGGACGAGCAGTACTTC,CSGSQGIGKDEQYF
TRBJ1-1,TRBV9,NA,TRBD1,TGTGCCAGCAGCGTAGATGGGGCCAGGGGGGCTGAAGCTTTCTTT,CASSVDGARGAEAFF
TRBJ2-2,TRBV9,NA,NA,TGTGCCAGCAGTGGACTCGTTTGGGGTGGATTCTCCGGGGAGCTGTTTTTT,CASSGLVWGGFSGELFF
TRBJ2-3,TRBV7-8,NA,NA,TGTGCCAGCAGCTTTATAAACCCAGATACGCAGTATTTT,CASSFINPDTQYF
TRBJ2-1,TRBV3-1,few,TRBD2,TGTGCCAGCAGCCTCCTCGGGAGCGGGGCCTACAATGAGCAGTTCTTC,CASSLLGSGAYNEQFF
TRBJ2-5,TRBV13,few,TRBD2,TGTGCCAGCAGCCAGGGACTAGCGGGGGCGCGGGAGACCCAGTACTTC,CASSQGLAGARETQYF
TRBJ2-7,TRBV10-3,NA,NA,TGTGCCATCAGTGAGTCGAGCGCCGAGCAGTACTTC,CAISESSAEQYF
TRBJ1-1,TRBV11-2,few,NA,TGTGCCAGCAGCTTACCAACTCGGGGAGGTTTACGGAGGACTGAAGCTTTCTTT,CASSLPTRGGLRRTEAFF
TRBJ1-2,TRBV7-9,few,TRBD1,TGTGCCAGCAGCTCAAAGGGGACAGTCGACTATGGCTACACCTTC,CASSSKGTVDYGYTF
TRBJ2-7,TRBV5-1,NA,NA,TGCGCCAGCAGCTTCTTGGGGGCGGCCTACGAGCAGTACTTC,CASSFLGAAYEQYF
TRBJ2-3,TRBV5-6,few,NA,TGTGCCAGCAGCTGGGGGGCCACAGATACGCAGTATTTT,CASSWGATDTQYF
TRBJ2-2,TRBV5-5,NA,TRBD2,TGTGCCAGCAGAACCCTAGCGGGACTAAGAGACACCGGGGAGCTGTTTTTT,CASRTLAGLRDTGELFF
TRBJ1-2,TRBV20-1,NA,NA,TGCAGTGCTAGAGGTCGGCAGGGCCACTATGGCTACACCTTC,CSARGRQGHYGYTF
TRBJ2-7,TRBV7-2,few,TRBD2,TGTGCCAGCAGCCACCGGCGGACTAGCGGGGCCTTCTACGAGCAGTACTTC,CASSHRRTSGAFYEQYF
TRBJ1-2,TRBV29-1,few,NA,TGCAGCGTTGTAAAAGTTAACTATGGCTACACCTTC,CSVVKVNYGYTF
TRBJ2-1,TRBV7-2,few,TRBD2,TGTGCCAGCAGACCCGGGACTAGCGGGACTGAGCAGTTCTTC,CASRPGTSGTEQFF
TRBJ2-7,TRBV6-1,NA,TRBD1,TGTGCCAGCAGTGGAGGGACAGGGGTTGCCTACGAGCAGTACTTC,CASSGGTGVAYEQYF
TRBJ2-5,TRBV7-9,many,NA,TGTGCCGGTAGAGGGCAAGGCGAGACCCAGTACTTC,CAGRGQGETQYF
TRBJ2-3,TRBV7-9,NA,TRBD1,TGTGCCAGCAGCGGGCGGACAGGGGACCGCACAGATACGCAGTATTTT,CASSGRTGDRTDTQYF
TRBJ1-3,TRBV12-3/TRBV12-4,few,NA,TGTGCCAGCAGTTTCCCCGCCCGAGGAAACACCATATATTTT,CASSFPARGNTIYF
TRBJ1-2,TRBV4-1,NA,NA,TGCGCCAGCAGCCCGCAGGACGACGCAGACCTTAACTATGGCTACACCTTC,CASSPQDDADLNYGYTF
TRBJ2-2,TRBV27,NA,TRBD1,TGTGCCAGCAGTTTATTCTGGAGACAGGGGATCACCGGGGAGCTGTTTTTT,CASSLFWRQGITGELFF
TRBJ2-1,TRBV20-1,few,TRBD2,TGCAGTGCTGACGGGACTAGCGGGGTCTACAATGAGCGGTTCTTC,CSADGTSGVYNERFF
TRBJ2-7,TRBV4-1,few,TRBD1,TGCGCCAGCAGCCATGGACAGGGGGCTCGCTACGAGCAGTACTTC,CASSHGQGARYEQYF
TRBJ2-1,TRBV6-1,NA,NA,TGTGCCAGCTTTCCCGGGACCCGCGATGAGCAGTTCTTC,CASFPGTRDEQFF
TRBJ2-7,TRBV7-2,few,TRBD1,TGTGCCAGCAGCTTAGGCGGGACAGGGAGGAGGGAGCAGTACTTC,CASSLGGTGRREQYF
TRBJ2-2,TRBV12-3/TRBV12-4,NA,TRBD1,TGTGCCGCCAAGAACCGGGACAGGACCACCGGGGAGCTGTTTTTT,CAAKNRDRTTGELFF
TRBJ1-4,TRBV9,NA,TRBD1,TGTGCCAGCAGCGTTTCCGGGACAGCTGAAAAACTGTTTTTT,CASSVSGTAEKLFF
TRBJ2-7,TRBV7-9,few,NA,TGTGCCAGCAGCAAGCACTACGAGCAGTACTTC,CASSKHYEQYF
TRBJ2-5,TRBV5-1,few,TRBD2,TGCGCCAGCAGGGACCGGACTAGCGGGGGAAGGTACCAAGAGACCCAGTACTTC,CASRDRTSGGRYQETQYF
TRBJ2-7,TRBV6-5,NA,TRBD1,TGTGCCGTGGGACAGGCGGAGTCGGGCTACGAGCAGTACTTC,CAVGQAESGYEQYF
TRBJ2-5,TRBV7-9,few,TRBD2,TGTGCCAGCTCCCGCGGGGGATTACAAGAGACCCAGTACTTC,CASSRGGLQETQYF